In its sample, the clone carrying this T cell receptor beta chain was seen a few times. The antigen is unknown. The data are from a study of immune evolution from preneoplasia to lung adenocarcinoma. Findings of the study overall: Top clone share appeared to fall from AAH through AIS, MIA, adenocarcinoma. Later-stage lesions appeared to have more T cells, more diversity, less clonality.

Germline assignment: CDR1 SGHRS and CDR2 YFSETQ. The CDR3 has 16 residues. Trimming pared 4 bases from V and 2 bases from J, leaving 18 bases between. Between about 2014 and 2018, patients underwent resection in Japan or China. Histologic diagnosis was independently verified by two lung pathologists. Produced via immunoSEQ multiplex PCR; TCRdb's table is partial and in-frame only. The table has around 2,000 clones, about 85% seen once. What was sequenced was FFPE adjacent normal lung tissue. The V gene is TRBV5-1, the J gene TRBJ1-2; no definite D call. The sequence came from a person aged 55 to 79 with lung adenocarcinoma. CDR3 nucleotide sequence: TGCGCCAGCAGCCCAAAACCGGCGCCAGGCAACTATGGCTACACCTTC. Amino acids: CASSPKPAPGNYGYTF.